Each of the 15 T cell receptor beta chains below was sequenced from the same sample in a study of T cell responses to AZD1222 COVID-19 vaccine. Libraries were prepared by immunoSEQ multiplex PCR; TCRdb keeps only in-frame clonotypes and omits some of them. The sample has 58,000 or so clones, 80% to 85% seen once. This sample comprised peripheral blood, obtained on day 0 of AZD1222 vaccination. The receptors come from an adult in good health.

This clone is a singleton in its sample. For the CDR3, the DNA is TGTGCCAGCAGCTGGGACAGGGGCTACGAGCAGTACTTC. This encodes CASSWDRGYEQYF. The rearrangement joins TRBV5-6 to TRBJ2-7, with TRBD1 matching 10 bases. CDR3 size: 13 residues. Germline CDR1 is SGHDT and CDR2 is YYEEEE. V lost 3 bases to trimming and J lost 3 bases; unmatched junction nucleotides: 0.

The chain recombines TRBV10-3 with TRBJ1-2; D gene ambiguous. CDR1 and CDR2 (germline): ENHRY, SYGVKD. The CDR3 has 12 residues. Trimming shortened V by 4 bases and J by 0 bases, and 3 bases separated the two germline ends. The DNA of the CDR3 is TGTGCCATCAGTGGTTCTAACTATGGCTACACCTTC. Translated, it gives CAISGSNYGYTF.

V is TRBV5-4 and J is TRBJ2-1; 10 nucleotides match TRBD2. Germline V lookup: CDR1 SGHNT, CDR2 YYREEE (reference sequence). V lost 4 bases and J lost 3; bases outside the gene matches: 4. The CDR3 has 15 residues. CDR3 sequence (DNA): TGTGCCAGCAGCCTGGAGCGGGGGGGCTACAATGAGCAGTTCTTC. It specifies CASSLERGGYNEQFF.

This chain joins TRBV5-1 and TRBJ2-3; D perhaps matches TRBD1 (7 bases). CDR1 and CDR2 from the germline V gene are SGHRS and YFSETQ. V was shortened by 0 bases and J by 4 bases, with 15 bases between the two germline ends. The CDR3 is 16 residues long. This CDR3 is CASSLGYRGGADTQYF. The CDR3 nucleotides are TGCGCCAGCAGCTTGGGTTACAGGGGAGGAGCAGATACGCAGTATTTT.

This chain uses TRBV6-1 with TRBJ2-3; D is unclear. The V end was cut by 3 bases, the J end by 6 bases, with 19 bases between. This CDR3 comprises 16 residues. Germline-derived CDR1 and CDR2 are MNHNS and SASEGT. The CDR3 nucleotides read TGTGCCAGCAGTGATCATTTAGGGTCGGGTGCCGATACGCAGTATTTT. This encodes CASSDHLGSGADTQYF.

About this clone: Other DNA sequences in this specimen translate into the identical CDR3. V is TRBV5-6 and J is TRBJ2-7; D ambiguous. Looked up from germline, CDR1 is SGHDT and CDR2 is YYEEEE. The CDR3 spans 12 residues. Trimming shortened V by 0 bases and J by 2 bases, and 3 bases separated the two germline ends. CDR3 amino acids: CASSLGAYEQYF. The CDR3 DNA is TGTGCCAGCAGCTTGGGTGCCTACGAGCAGTACTTC.

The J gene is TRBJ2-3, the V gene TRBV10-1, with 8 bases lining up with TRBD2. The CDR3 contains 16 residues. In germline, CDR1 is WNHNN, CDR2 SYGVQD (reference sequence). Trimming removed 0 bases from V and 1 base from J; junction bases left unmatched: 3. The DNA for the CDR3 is TGCGCCAGCAGTGAGTCAGTTAGCGGGGGCACAGATACGCAGTATTTT. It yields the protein CASSESVSGGTDTQYF.

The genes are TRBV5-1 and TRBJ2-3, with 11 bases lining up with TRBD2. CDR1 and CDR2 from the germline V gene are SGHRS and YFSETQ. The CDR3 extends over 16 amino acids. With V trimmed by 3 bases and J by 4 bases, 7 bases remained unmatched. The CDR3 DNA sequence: TGCGCCAGCAGCTCTTATAGCGGGGGGGGCTCAGATACGCAGTATTTT. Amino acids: CASSSYSGGGSDTQYF.

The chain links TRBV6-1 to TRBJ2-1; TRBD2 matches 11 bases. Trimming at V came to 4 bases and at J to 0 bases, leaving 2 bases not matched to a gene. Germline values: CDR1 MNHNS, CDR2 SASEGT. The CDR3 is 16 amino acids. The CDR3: CASSVLAGDSYNEQFF. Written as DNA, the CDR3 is TGTGCCAGCAGTGTACTAGCGGGGGACTCCTACAATGAGCAGTTCTTC.

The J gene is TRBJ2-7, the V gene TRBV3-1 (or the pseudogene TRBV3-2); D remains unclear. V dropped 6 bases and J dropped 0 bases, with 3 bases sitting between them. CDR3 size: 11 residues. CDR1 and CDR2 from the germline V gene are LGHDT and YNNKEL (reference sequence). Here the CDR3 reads CASSFSYEQYF. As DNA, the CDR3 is TGTGCCAGCAGTTTCTCCTACGAGCAGTACTTC.

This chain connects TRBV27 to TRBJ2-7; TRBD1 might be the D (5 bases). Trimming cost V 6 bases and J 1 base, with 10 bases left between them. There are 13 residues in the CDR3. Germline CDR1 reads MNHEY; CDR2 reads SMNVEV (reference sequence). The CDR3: CASSYRQSYEQYF. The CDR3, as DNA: TGTGCCAGCAGCTACCGACAGTCCTACGAGCAGTACTTC.

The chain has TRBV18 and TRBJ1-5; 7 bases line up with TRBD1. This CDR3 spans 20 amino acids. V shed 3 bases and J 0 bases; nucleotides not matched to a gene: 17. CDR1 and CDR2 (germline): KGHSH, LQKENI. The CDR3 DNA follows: TGTGCCAGCTCACCGATCGGGTTTTTACCTACAGGGGCTAGCAATCAGCCCCAGCATTTT. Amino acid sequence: CASSPIGFLPTGASNQPQHF.

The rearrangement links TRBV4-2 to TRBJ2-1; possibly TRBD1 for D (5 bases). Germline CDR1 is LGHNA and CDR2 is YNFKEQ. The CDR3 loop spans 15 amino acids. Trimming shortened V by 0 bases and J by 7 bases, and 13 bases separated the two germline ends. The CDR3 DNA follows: TGTGCCAGCAGCCAAGACCAGGGTGGGATGAATGAGCAGTTCTTC. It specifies CASSQDQGGMNEQFF.

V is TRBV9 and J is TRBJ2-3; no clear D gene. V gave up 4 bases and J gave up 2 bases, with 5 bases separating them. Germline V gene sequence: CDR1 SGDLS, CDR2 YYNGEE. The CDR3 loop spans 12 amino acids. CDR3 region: CASSPATDTQYF. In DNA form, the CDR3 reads TGTGCCAGCAGCCCTGCCACAGATACGCAGTATTTT. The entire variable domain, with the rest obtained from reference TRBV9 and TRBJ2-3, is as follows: DSGVTQTPKHLITATGQRVTLRCSPRSGDLSVYWYQQSLDQGLQFLIQYYNGEERAKGNILERFSAQQFPDLHSELNLSSLELGDSALYFCASSPATDTQYFGPGTRLTVL.

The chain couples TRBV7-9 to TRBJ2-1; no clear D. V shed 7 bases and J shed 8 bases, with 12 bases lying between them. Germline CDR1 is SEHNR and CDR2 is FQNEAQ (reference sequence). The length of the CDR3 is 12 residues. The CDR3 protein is CASTKLVHEQFF. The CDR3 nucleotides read TGTGCCAGCACCAAGCTTGTTCATGAGCAGTTCTTC. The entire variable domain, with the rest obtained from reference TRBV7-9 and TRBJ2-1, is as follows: DTGVSQNPRHKITKRGQNVTFRCDPISEHNRLYWYRQTLGQGPEFLTYFQNEAQLEKSRLLSDRFSAERPKGSFSTLEIQRTEQGDSAMYLCASTKLVHEQFFGPGTRLTVL.